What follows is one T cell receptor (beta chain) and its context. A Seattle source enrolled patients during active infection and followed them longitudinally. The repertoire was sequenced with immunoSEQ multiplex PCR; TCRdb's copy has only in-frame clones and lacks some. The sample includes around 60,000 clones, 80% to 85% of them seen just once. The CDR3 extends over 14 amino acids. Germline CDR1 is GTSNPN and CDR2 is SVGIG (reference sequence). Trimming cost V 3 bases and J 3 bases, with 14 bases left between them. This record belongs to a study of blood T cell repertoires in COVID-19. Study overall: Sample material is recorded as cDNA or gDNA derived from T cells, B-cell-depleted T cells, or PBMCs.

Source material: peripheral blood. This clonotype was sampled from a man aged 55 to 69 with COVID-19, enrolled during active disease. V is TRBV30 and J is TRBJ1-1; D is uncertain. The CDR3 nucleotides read TGTGCCTGGAGCCCTCCACATGTGGACACTGAAGCTTTCTTT. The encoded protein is CAWSPPHVDTEAFF.